Reported below is one TCR beta chain. This sample was taken from a study of blood T cell repertoires in COVID-19. Study-wide context: Acute-phase and convalescent COVID-19 samples originated in the United States, Italy and Spain. From T cells, B-cell-depleted T cells, or PBMCs came the material, which was cDNA or gDNA.

The CDR3 runs 13 residues. V was cut by 5 bases and J by 9 bases, with 17 bases left in between. CDR1 and CDR2 (germline): SGHTA, FQGNSA. Source study methods: It was from reference gene primer amplification that nucleated cell counts were estimated. The table came from immunoSEQ multiplex PCR; TCRdb's copy has only in-frame clones and leaves some out. Clone size and the V and J calls come from that table; the DNA yielded D and trimming. The table lists 60,000 to 75,000 clones, about 91% of them singletons. The receptor was isolated from a woman aged 80 or over with active COVID-19. The sequencing sample was made of peripheral blood. The chain combines TRBV7-2 with TRBJ2-7, with D perhaps TRBD2 (5 bases). The CDR3 coding sequence is TGTGCCAGCAGCCCCCGGACTGGCCAAGGGCAGTACTTC. Translating it yields CASSPRTGQGQYF.